Each of the 32 T cell receptor beta chains below was sequenced from the same sample in a study of radiotherapy plus CTLA-4 blockade in lung cancer. The protocol was immunoSEQ multiplex PCR, while the TCRdb copy is restricted to in-frame clones and leaves out a portion. The sample includes approximately 89,000 clones, about 79% of them seen just once. The sequences come from peripheral blood, collected from a patient treated with radiotherapy plus ipilimumab. The receptors originated from a human donor with non-small cell lung cancer who had a partial response to radiotherapy plus ipilimumab. Some clones in this sample may be carry-over from other donors' samples.

The chain carries TRBV19 and TRBJ2-4; 7 bases are shared with TRBD1. CDR3 length: 16 amino acids. J was trimmed by 10 bases and V by 6 bases; bases with no gene match: 18. Germline-derived CDR1 and CDR2 are LNHDA and SQIVND (reference sequence). CDR3 region: CASSDSLQGHWVIQYF. CDR3 nucleotides: TGTGCCAGTAGCGATAGTTTACAGGGGCATTGGGTGATTCAGTACTTC.

The J gene is TRBJ2-1, the V gene TRBV7-2; 14 nucleotides align to TRBD2. The germline CDR1 and CDR2 sequences are SGHTA and FQGNSA. The V segment lost 5 bases and the J segment 10 bases; nucleotides outside the gene matches: 4. This CDR3 comprises 14 residues. The CDR3 region has the DNA TGTGCCAGCAGCCCGACTAGCGGGAGGGAAGAGCAGTTCTTC. Its protein product is CASSPTSGREEQFF.

This clone appeared a few times. The chain couples TRBV5-6 to TRBJ1-3; D call uncertain. Trimming left V 3 bases short and J 0 bases short, with 10 bases between. Germline CDR1 SGHDT, CDR2 YYEEEE. CDR3 size: 15 residues. Written as DNA, the CDR3 is TGTGCCAGCAGCTCCTTTTCGGGCTCTGGAAACACCATATATTTT. Translation: CASSSFSGSGNTIYF.

The rearrangement joins TRBV4-3 to TRBJ2-5; possibly TRBD2 for D (6 bases). Trimming shortened V by 0 bases and J by 4 bases, and 15 bases separated the two germline ends. This CDR3 has 16 residues. The V gene's germline CDR1 is LGHNA and CDR2 YSLEER. The CDR3 coding sequence is TGCGCCAGCAGCCAAGACCTCGGGGGACTCGGAGAGACCCAGTACTTC. Its translation is CASSQDLGGLGETQYF.

The chain recombines TRBV2 with TRBJ1-6; no reliable D call. Trimming removed 6 bases from V and 4 bases from J, with 10 bases in between. The CDR3 runs to 14 residues. Germline-derived CDR1 and CDR2 are SNHLY and FYNNEI. CDR3 bases: TGTGCCAGCAGCCCGGGGTTTTATAATTCACCCCTCCACTTT. It codes for CASSPGFYNSPLHF. Combining the CDR3 with reference TRBV2 and TRBJ1-6 gives the whole variable domain EPEVTQTPSHQVTQMGQEVILRCVPISNHLYFYWYRQILGQKVEFLVSFYNNEISEKSEIFDDQFSVERPDGSNFTLKIRSTKLEDSAMYFCASSPGFYNSPLHFGNGTRLTVT.

J is TRBJ1-1 and V is TRBV18; possible D gene TRBD1, 6 bases. This CDR3 has 15 amino acids. The germline V gene has CDR1 KGHSH and CDR2 LQKENI. V lost 5 bases and J lost 8, with 21 bases in between. The CDR3 coding sequence is TGTGCCAGCTCAGGCACAGGGCTAGGAGACCGAGAAGCTTTCTTT. Its translation: CASSGTGLGDREAFF.

V and J are TRBV30 and TRBJ1-3, with D unclear. The V end lost 0 bases, the J end lost 0 bases, and 18 bases lay between the germline ends. Germline loops: CDR1 GTSNPN, CDR2 SVGIG (reference sequence). The CDR3 has 18 residues. Here the CDR3 DNA reads TGTGCCTGGAGTGTATATGAATCGCGGCGCCTCTCTGGAAACACCATATATTTT. Its translation is CAWSVYESRRLSGNTIYF.

The chain employs TRBV6-5 and TRBJ1-4; D remains ambiguous. CDR1 and CDR2 from the germline V gene are MNHEY and SVGAGI. V lost 8 bases to trimming and J lost 4 bases, with 11 bases between them. The CDR3 loop spans 13 amino acids. The CDR3 reads CASQQRINEKLFF. CDR3 nucleotide sequence: TGTGCCAGCCAACAGAGAATTAATGAAAAACTGTTTTTT.

The chain has TRBV5-1 and TRBJ2-7; possibly TRBD2 for D (6 bases). The germline V and J ends were trimmed by 7 bases and 3 bases, with 20 bases remaining between them. The CDR3 consists of 15 residues. CDR1 SGHRS and CDR2 YFSETQ come from the germline V gene. The CDR3 DNA sequence: TGCGCCAGCTCTACTCCCGGGACGGGACTCTACGAGCAGTACTTC. Its protein is CASSTPGTGLYEQYF.

This chain connects TRBV7-9 to TRBJ2-7; 9 bases line up with TRBD1. Germline V gene data show CDR1 as SEHNR and CDR2 as FQNEAQ (reference sequence). J lost 1 base, V lost 4 bases, and 5 bases had no gene match. The CDR3 is 15 residues long. CDR3 sequence: CASSYWGQGSYEQYF. The CDR3 region has the DNA TGTGCCAGCAGCTACTGGGGACAGGGATCCTACGAGCAGTACTTC.

This chain uses TRBV19 with TRBJ1-1; unclear D gene. V was pared by 6 bases and J by 4 bases, with 15 bases between. The CDR3 has 14 amino acids. Per the germline V gene, CDR1 is LNHDA and CDR2 is SQIVND (reference sequence). This CDR3 is CASSRMGEGTEAFF. CDR3 nucleotides: TGTGCCAGTAGCCGCATGGGTGAGGGCACTGAAGCTTTCTTT.

The gene calls are TRBV7-6 and TRBJ2-5; D unresolved. TRBJ2-7 explains the end of the DNA better; the J call may be wrong. This CDR3 has 14 amino acids. Per the germline V gene, CDR1 is SGHVS and CDR2 is FNYEAQ. In nucleotides, the CDR3 is TGTGCCAGCAGCTTCCCGCCGTCAGGCTACGAGCAGTACTTC. Its translation is CASSFPPSGYEQYF.

The gene calls are TRBV10-1 and TRBJ2-5, with a tentative D call TRBD1 (5 bases). Germline V CDR1 and CDR2: WNHNN, SYGVQD (reference sequence). The V gene lost 5 bases and the J gene lost 5 bases, with 12 bases spanning the gap. The CDR3 is 13 amino acids. DNA of the CDR3: TGCGCCAGCAGTATAGGGGTAGGGGAGACCCAGTACTTC. Encoded protein: CASSIGVGETQYF.

This sequence joins TRBV10-3 and TRBJ2-7; TRBD2 matches 9 bases. The CDR3 contains 17 residues. V dropped 0 bases and J dropped 3; count of bases not matched to a gene: 9. The germline V gene has CDR1 ENHRY and CDR2 SYGVKD. This CDR3 is CAISESGRGGAVYEQYF. CDR3 DNA: TGTGCCATCAGTGAGTCTGGTCGCGGGGGGGCTGTCTACGAGCAGTACTTC.

Points on this clone: One end of the junction fails to match germline, which may point to a read error. This chain uses TRBV4-1 with TRBJ1-2; the D gene is possibly TRBD1 (5 bases). Per the germline V gene, CDR1 is MGHRA and CDR2 is YSYEKL. The CDR3 totals 15 residues. The CDR3 region has the DNA TGTGCCAGCAGCCAAGCCAGCCAGGGCATCTATGGCTACACCTTC. This translates into CASSQASQGIYGYTF.

This chain links TRBV6-5 with TRBJ2-3, with 10 bases that match TRBD2. Germline CDR1 reads MNHEY; CDR2 reads SVGAGI. V lost 2 bases to trimming and J lost 7 bases; unmatched junction nucleotides: 9. The length of the CDR3 is 16 residues. CDR3 DNA sequence: TGTGCCAGCAGTTACAAATGGACTAGCGGCGTCAATACGCAGTATTTT. Amino acids: CASSYKWTSGVNTQYF.

This chain uses TRBV5-1 with TRBJ2-7; weak D call: TRBD2 (5 bases). Trimming cost V 4 bases and J 6 bases, with 14 bases left between them. The CDR3 sequence is 13 residues long. CDR1 SGHRS and CDR2 YFSETQ come from the germline V gene. CDR3 sequence reads: CASSPGREGEQYF. The CDR3, as DNA: TGCGCCAGCAGCCCCGGACGGGAAGGCGAGCAGTACTTC.

This clone turned up a few times. The V call is TRBV28, the J call TRBJ1-1; 9 positions match TRBD1. The length of the CDR3 is 16 residues. V dropped 5 bases and J dropped 0; count of bases not matched to a gene: 7. Germline V CDR1 and CDR2: MDHEN, SYDVKM. CDR3 sequence: CASSLHRGRMNTEAFF. The CDR3 DNA sequence: TGTGCCAGCAGTCTCCACAGGGGGCGCATGAACACTGAAGCTTTCTTT.

This clone was seen a few times. The V call is TRBV5-1, the J call TRBJ1-3; 7 bases are shared with TRBD1. This CDR3 has 15 amino acids. In germline, CDR1 is SGHRS, CDR2 YFSETQ. V shed 3 bases and J 4 bases; nucleotides not matched to a gene: 7. CDR3 bases: TGCGCCAGCAGCTCCCGACAGGGAAGCGGAAACACCATATATTTT. Its protein product is CASSSRQGSGNTIYF.

V gene TRBV5-4 combines with J gene TRBJ1-6; D gene unclear. The CDR3 consists of 16 residues. Per germline, CDR1 SGHNT and CDR2 YYREEE (reference sequence). Between the trimmed V and J ends, which lost 0 bases and 0 bases, there was a span of 7 bases. CDR3 nucleotides: TGTGCCAGCAGCTTGGACGGAGGCTCCTATAATTCACCCCTCCACTTT. This translates into CASSLDGGSYNSPLHF.

The V call is TRBV7-9, the J call TRBJ2-5; 8 bases align to TRBD2. Losses at the gene ends were 3 bases for V and 0 bases for J; bases not matched to a gene: 6. The CDR3 is 16 amino acids. Germline CDR1 is SEHNR and CDR2 is FQNEAQ (reference sequence). The CDR3 sequence: CASSFFSSGYQETQYF. The CDR3 DNA follows: TGTGCCAGCAGCTTCTTTTCTAGCGGGTACCAAGAGACCCAGTACTTC.

The rearrangement joins TRBV28 to TRBJ2-5; possibly TRBD2 for D (5 bases). V lost 5 bases and J lost 4, with 8 bases in between. CDR1 is MDHEN and CDR2 is SYDVKM in the germline V gene. The CDR3 runs to 12 residues. Here the CDR3 reads CASSGGGETQYF. The DNA of the CDR3 is TGTGCCAGCAGTGGAGGAGGAGAGACCCAGTACTTC. The variable domain in full, completed from reference TRBV28 and TRBJ2-5, reads DVKVTQSSRYLVKRTGEKVFLECVQDMDHENMFWYRQDPGLGLRLIYFSYDVKMKEKGDIPEGYSVSREKKERFSLILESASTNQTSMYLCASSGGGETQYFGPGTRLLVL.

This chain connects TRBV11-3 to TRBJ1-1; 10 nucleotides match TRBD1. The ends lost 3 bases at V and 4 bases at J; junction bases unmatched: 5. The CDR3 is 15 residues long. Germline CDR1 reads SGHNT; CDR2 reads YENEEA. Here the CDR3 reads CASSFAGTGVTEAFF. CDR3 coding DNA: TGTGCCAGCAGCTTCGCCGGGACAGGGGTCACTGAAGCTTTCTTT.

The chain is built from TRBV19 and TRBJ1-1; D is uncertain. V lost 6 bases, J lost 5 bases, and 13 bases lay in between. The CDR3 is 13 residues long. Germline-derived CDR1 and CDR2 are LNHDA and SQIVND (reference sequence). This CDR3 is CASSTQTFTEAFF. The CDR3 nucleotides read TGTGCCAGTAGCACGCAAACATTTACTGAAGCTTTCTTT.

The chain uses TRBV18 and TRBJ1-1; possibly TRBD1 for D (5 bases). CDR1 is KGHSH and CDR2 is LQKENI in the germline V gene. Between the trimmed V and J ends, which lost 4 bases and 5 bases, there was a span of 17 bases. The CDR3 contains 15 residues. The CDR3: CASSLGTPGDTEAFF. DNA for the CDR3: TGTGCCAGCTCACTAGGGACTCCGGGGGATACTGAAGCTTTCTTT. Full variable domain (outside the CDR3, taken from reference TRBV18 and TRBJ1-1): NAGVMQNPRHLVRRRGQEARLRCSPMKGHSHVYWYRQLPEEGLKFMVYLQKENIIDESGMPKERFSAEFPKEGPSILRIQQVVRGDSAAYFCASSLGTPGDTEAFFGQGTRLTVV.

V and J are TRBV5-8 and TRBJ2-2; the D is unclear. V gave up 4 bases and J gave up 0 bases, with 10 bases separating them. Germline V lookup: CDR1 SGHTS, CDR2 YDEGEE. The CDR3 runs 15 residues. CDR3 sequence: CASSRPRSNTGELFF. The DNA of the CDR3 is TGTGCCAGCAGCCGCCCGAGGTCGAACACCGGGGAGCTGTTTTTT.

The V call is TRBV6-9, the J call TRBJ2-5; D might be TRBD1 (6 bases). The V end lost 4 bases, the J end lost 5 bases, and 11 bases lay between the germline ends. Per germline, CDR1 MNHGY and CDR2 SVAAGI. This CDR3 region has 13 residues. The CDR3 DNA reads TGTGCCAGCAGTTCAACAGGGATGGAGACCCAGTACTTC. Protein sequence: CASSSTGMETQYF.

The rearrangement uses TRBV6-5 and TRBJ1-1; 8 nucleotides line up with TRBD1. CDR1 is MNHEY and CDR2 is SVGAGI in the germline V gene. Trimming took 4 bases from V and 8 from J; bases not matched to a gene: 9. CDR3 length equals 14 residues. CDR3 loop: CASSFDRGYAEAFF. Here the CDR3 DNA reads TGTGCCAGCAGTTTTGACAGGGGCTATGCGGAAGCTTTCTTT.

V and J are TRBV9 and TRBJ2-1, with 16 bases that match TRBD2. Losses at the gene ends were 4 bases for V and 8 bases for J; bases not matched to a gene: 3. This CDR3 comprises 15 residues. Germline CDR1 is SGDLS and CDR2 is YYNGEE. CDR3 sequence reads: CASSIGTSGRDEQFF. The CDR3 coding sequence is TGTGCCAGCAGCATCGGGACTAGCGGGAGGGATGAGCAGTTCTTC.

Written as DNA, the CDR3 is TGCGCCAGCAGCCAAGATGGGGCCTCTAATGAAAAACTGTTTTTT. Translated: CASSQDGASNEKLFF. This chain connects TRBV4-3 to TRBJ1-4, with D possibly TRBD1 on 5 matching bases. Trimming removed 0 bases from V and 3 bases from J, with 8 bases in between. Germline V gene lookup returns CDR1 LGHNA and CDR2 YSLEER. There are 15 residues in the CDR3.

The J gene is TRBJ1-5, the V gene TRBV7-9; no reliable D call. This CDR3 contains 13 residues. Germline V gene sequence: CDR1 SEHNR, CDR2 FQNEAQ (reference sequence). V dropped 3 bases and J dropped 5 bases, with 8 bases sitting between them. The CDR3 is CASSFGVHQPQHF. Written as DNA, the CDR3 is TGTGCCAGCAGCTTCGGTGTACATCAGCCCCAGCATTTT.

V usage is TRBV2 and J usage is TRBJ2-3, with no clear D. V was shortened by 7 bases and J by 1 base, with 6 bases between the two germline ends. The CDR3 covers 12 residues. CDR1 is SNHLY and CDR2 is FYNNEI in the germline V gene. Written as DNA, the CDR3 is TGTGCCAGCAATCAGGGCACAGATACGCAGTATTTT. It specifies CASNQGTDTQYF.